The TCR beta chain described here comes from a study of T cell responses to AZD1222 COVID-19 vaccine. Study-wide results and limits: Clonal diversity was possibly underestimated, and white British individuals and females predominated among donors. Repertoires in all cases were sampled only once the peak T cell response had passed.

CDR3 length equals 15 residues. Germline V gene data show CDR1 as ENHRY and CDR2 as SYGVKD. The ends lost 4 bases at V and 4 bases at J; junction bases unmatched: 5. A word on this clone: No antigen is known for it.

Clones were read by immunoSEQ multiplex PCR, and TCRdb kept only the in-frame ones, dropping some. The table lists some 130,000 clones, approximately 84% of them singletons. The receptor was isolated from an adult in good health. The chain joins TRBV10-3 to TRBJ2-5, with 11 bases fitting TRBD2. The sample was peripheral blood, taken on day 0 of AZD1222 vaccination. The CDR3 DNA reads as TGTGCCATCAGTGTGGGACTAGCGGATTCAGAGACCCAGTACTTC. Translated, it gives CAISVGLADSETQYF.